These T cell receptor beta chains were read from a single sample in a study of blood T cell repertoires in COVID-19. Sequencing was performed with immunoSEQ multiplex PCR; in TCRdb, only in-frame clones are kept and a portion is missing. The sample contains around 270,000 clones, about 86% of which appear only once. Material: peripheral blood. These receptors were taken from a person aged 65-85 years with COVID-19, enrolled during active disease. Both conserved end residues are part of each CDR3. Fields, in order: CDR3 length, V gene, CDR3 protein.

12 TRBV12-3/TRBV12-4 CASSLQQGPLHF
16 TRBV7-2 CASSLISLIQGSGAFF
15 TRBV18 CASSPLGAGDQPQHF
15 TRBV7-2 CASSLATGVWETQYF
13 TRBV15 CATSRGGLGEQYF
13 TRBV9 CASSSPSADTQYF
13 TRBV11-3 CASSLGLGNTIYF
12 TRBV30 CAWAPSGSLRYF
14 TRBV15 CATSIFKNTGELFF
15 TRBV7-9 CASSFRGTNTGELFF
14 TRBV9 CASSATQGAGELFF
17 TRBV19 CATKRGPEREGYNEQFF
13 TRBV15 CATSRVTRETQYF
14 TRBV6-1 CASREGGGGVTQYF
13 TRBV4-1 CASSIGVLQPQHF
14 TRBV29-1 CSVKQDSSNQPQHF
14 TRBV4-3 CASSQRGSTDTQYF
15 TRBV6-5 CASSSTGMSSYEQYF
15 TRBV7-2 CASSLDSPGGETQYF
10 TRBV27 CASPGHEQYF
14 TRBV27 CASSKQGAGNTIYF
16 TRBV9 CASSVDGTSGQETQYF
14 TRBV9 CASSVEGTGGTIYF
14 TRBV5-5 CASSRRQGGTEAFF
15 TRBV5-1 CASRVGPGQHYEQYF
15 TRBV7-5 CVRSFPTGGTDTQYF
13 TRBV21-1 CASSERQAGELFF